Listed below are T cell receptor beta chains from one sample, sequenced in a study of blood T cell repertoires in COVID-19. The repertoire was sequenced with immunoSEQ multiplex PCR; TCRdb's copy has only in-frame clones and lacks some. Among about 99,000 clones listed, around 82% were seen once. The sample taken for sequencing was peripheral blood. The receptor set was obtained from a man in his 60s with acute or convalescent COVID-19. Both conserved end residues are part of each CDR3. Each record gives: D gene, J gene, V gene, clone size, CDR3 protein, CDR3 DNA. The D gene is left open where the match is weak. Expanded clones get a size class; other rows say once, few or many, or leave the size out.

>.|TRBJ1-1|TRBV7-9|once
CASSSGTTLEAFF
TGTGCCAGCAGTTCCGGGACAACCCTAGAAGCTTTCTTT
>.|TRBJ2-3|TRBV11-2|once
CASSSADTQYF
TGTGCCAGCAGCTCCGCAGATACGCAGTATTTT
>.|TRBJ2-1|TRBV7-2|.
CASSFQGGEQFF
TGTGCCAGCAGCTTCCAGGGGGGTGAGCAGTTCTTC
>TRBD1|TRBJ1-2|TRBV9|.
CASSVAGTGVDGYTF
TGTGCCAGCAGCGTAGCGGGGACAGGGGTAGACGGCTACACCTTC
>.|TRBJ1-3|TRBV3-1/TRBV3-2|.
CASSQSFSGTGNTIYF
TGTGCCAGCAGCCAAAGTTTCTCAGGGACTGGAAACACCATATATTTT
>.|TRBJ1-1|TRBV3-1/TRBV3-2|.
CASSQAQGTEAFF
TGTGCCAGCAGCCAAGCCCAGGGTACTGAAGCTTTCTTT
>.|TRBJ2-5|TRBV5-3|.
CARSAGPEKTQYF
TGTGCCAGAAGCGCGGGGCCCGAGAAGACCCAGTACTTC
>TRBD1|TRBJ2-1|TRBV7-3|.
CASSPGTGHNEQFF
TGTGCCAGCAGCCCAGGGACAGGCCACAATGAGCAGTTCTTC
>TRBD1|TRBJ1-2|TRBV7-9|.
CASSSGTAYGYTF
TGTGCCAGCAGCTCCGGGACAGCCTATGGCTACACCTTC
>.|TRBJ2-1|TRBV27|.
CASSSSVSSYNEQFF
TGTGCCAGCAGTTCAAGCGTGAGCTCCTACAATGAGCAGTTCTTC
>.|TRBJ1-6|TRBV4-2|medium-sized
CASSQDEGEFSPLHF
TGTGCCAGCAGCCAAGATGAGGGGGAGTTCTCACCCCTCCACTTT
>.|TRBJ2-5|TRBV19|.
CASSIGQLKETQYF
TGTGCCAGTAGTATCGGACAGCTAAAAGAGACCCAGTACTTC
>TRBD1|TRBJ1-3|TRBV7-3|.
CASSSGQGEGNTIYF
TGTGCCAGCAGCTCGGGACAGGGAGAAGGAAACACCATATATTTT
>.|TRBJ2-5|TRBV2|.
CASSVGFRTQYF
TGTGCCAGCAGTGTTGGTTTTAGGACCCAGTACTTC
>.|TRBJ1-2|TRBV10-3|.
CASGDRLNYGYTF
TGTGCCTCCGGCGACAGACTTAACTATGGCTACACCTTC
>.|TRBJ2-6|TRBV27|.
CASTLLGPGANVLTF
TGTGCCAGCACTCTGCTAGGTCCTGGGGCCAACGTCCTGACTTTC
>TRBD2|TRBJ2-7|TRBV2|.
CASLAGGAYEQYF
TGTGCCAGTTTGGCCGGGGGGGCTTACGAGCAGTACTTC
>.|TRBJ1-1|TRBV19|.
CASRRDTRGPGNTEAFF
TGTGCCAGTAGGAGGGACACAAGGGGACCGGGGAACACTGAAGCTTTCTTT
>.|TRBJ2-2|TRBV7-9|.
CASSRLGGWGNTGELFF
TGTGCCAGCAGCCGACTCGGAGGGTGGGGGAACACCGGGGAGCTGTTTTTT
>.|TRBJ2-1|TRBV10-2|.
CASRLTGVGNEQFF
TGCGCCAGCCGTCTCACGGGAGTCGGAAATGAGCAGTTCTTC
>TRBD1|TRBJ1-1|TRBV28|.
CASRFPGTGQRTEAFF
TGTGCCAGCAGGTTCCCCGGGACAGGGCAAAGGACTGAAGCTTTCTTT
>.|TRBJ1-4|TRBV6-2/TRBV6-3|.
CASSNPQGRNEKLFF
TGTGCCAGCAGTAACCCACAGGGTCGGAATGAAAAACTGTTTTTT
>.|TRBJ2-7|TRBV2|once
CASSGGGNSYEQYF
TGTGCCAGCAGTGGAGGCGGAAACTCCTACGAGCAGTACTTC
>TRBD1|TRBJ1-1|TRBV10-2|.
CASIGTDPNTEAFF
TGCGCCAGCATTGGGACAGACCCGAACACTGAAGCTTTCTTT
>.|TRBJ2-7|TRBV15|.
CATSREPVFPEQYF
TGTGCCACCAGCAGAGAACCGGTTTTTCCGGAGCAGTACTTC
>TRBD2|TRBJ2-1|TRBV9|.
CASSDSGASYNEQFF
TGTGCCAGCAGCGATAGCGGGGCAAGCTACAATGAGCAGTTCTTC
>.|TRBJ2-5|TRBV4-1|.
CASSPSGETQYF
TGCGCCAGCAGCCCCAGCGGAGAGACCCAGTACTTC
>.|TRBJ2-3|TRBV7-2|.
CASSLVSHTDTQYF
TGTGCCAGCAGCTTAGTGTCCCACACAGATACGCAGTATTTT
>.|TRBJ1-1|TRBV4-3|.
CASSQDIIGTKNTEAFF
TGCGCCAGCAGCCAAGATATCATCGGGACAAAGAACACTGAAGCTTTCTTT
>.|TRBJ2-5|TRBV12-5|.
CASGPSVSTGSQETQYF
TGTGCTAGTGGCCCCTCTGTTAGTACGGGGTCCCAAGAGACCCAGTACTTC
>TRBD2|TRBJ2-7|TRBV6-2/TRBV6-3|.
CASSYSTSGRALDYEQYF
TGTGCCAGCAGTTACTCGACTAGCGGGAGAGCCCTGGACTACGAGCAGTACTTC
>TRBD2|TRBJ2-7|TRBV19|.
CASTSGSGYEQYF
TGTGCCAGCACTAGCGGGAGTGGGTACGAGCAGTACTTC
>TRBD1|TRBJ1-3|TRBV5-6|.
CASIGGQGVGNTIYF
TGTGCCAGCATTGGCGGACAGGGGGTTGGAAACACCATATATTTT
>.|TRBJ1-5|TRBV12-3/TRBV12-4|.
CASSFLNQPQHF
TGTGCCAGCAGTTTTTTAAATCAGCCCCAGCATTTT
>.|TRBJ1-2|TRBV18|.
CASSPPTGLANYGYTF
TGTGCCAGCTCACCACCGACAGGCCTCGCTAACTATGGCTACACCTTC
>.|TRBJ1-5|TRBV3-1/TRBV3-2|.
CASSDGQHQPQHF
TGTGCCAGCAGCGACGGACAGCATCAGCCCCAGCATTTT
>TRBD2|TRBJ2-1|TRBV7-9|.
CASSLDTSGGYNEQFF
TGTGCCAGCAGCTTAGACACTAGCGGGGGATACAATGAGCAGTTCTTC
>TRBD2|TRBJ2-7|TRBV2|.
CAIRSGTTSYEQYF
TGTGCCATTAGGAGCGGGACGACCTCCTACGAGCAGTACTTC
>.|TRBJ2-1|TRBV11-3|many
CASSLDPGANEQFF
TGTGCCAGCAGCTTAGATCCTGGGGCGAATGAGCAGTTCTTC
>.|TRBJ2-7|TRBV7-8|once
CASSWGEVLYEQYF
TGTGCCAGCAGCTGGGGGGAGGTACTCTACGAGCAGTACTTC
>.|TRBJ1-1|TRBV9|.
CASSVDQGYTEAFF
TGTGCCAGCAGCGTAGATCAGGGATATACTGAAGCTTTCTTT
>.|TRBJ1-2|TRBV6-5|.
CASIPGGAYGYTF
TGTGCCAGCATCCCGGGGGGCGCCTATGGCTACACCTTC
>.|TRBJ2-3|TRBV29-1|.
CSVEFQSTDTQYF
TGCAGCGTTGAATTCCAGAGCACAGATACGCAGTATTTT
>TRBD1|TRBJ2-7|TRBV5-1|once
CASSFSGTGASEQYF
TGCGCCAGCAGCTTCTCCGGGACAGGGGCCAGCGAGCAGTACTTC
>.|TRBJ1-4|TRBV30|.
CALGEGWNEKLFF
TGTGCCTTAGGGGAGGGGTGGAATGAAAAACTGTTTTTT
>.|TRBJ2-7|TRBV30|once
CAWSRVVYEQYF
TGTGCCTGGAGTCGGGTGGTCTACGAGCAGTACTTC
>TRBD1|TRBJ2-7|TRBV6-2/TRBV6-3|.
CASSYPTGGFYEQYF
TGTGCCAGCAGTTACCCGACAGGGGGCTTCTACGAGCAGTACTTC
>.|TRBJ1-1|TRBV3-1/TRBV3-2|.
CASSPRMGATGTEAFF
TGTGCCAGCAGCCCACGGATGGGGGCGACGGGTACTGAAGCTTTCTTT
>TRBD1|TRBJ2-5|TRBV6-6|.
CASSYRDSLETQYF
TGTGCCAGCAGTTACCGGGACAGTTTGGAGACCCAGTACTTC
>TRBD2|TRBJ2-3|TRBV5-4|.
CASSLSTGGTTYTQYF
TGTGCCAGCAGCTTGTCAACAGGTGGGACTACCTATACGCAGTATTTT
>.|TRBJ1-1|TRBV5-1|.
CASSLAGGRGMNTEAFF
TGCGCCAGCAGCTTGGCCGGGGGACGAGGCATGAACACTGAAGCTTTCTTT
>TRBD1|TRBJ1-5|TRBV6-1|.
CASSERTGSSNQPQHF
TGTGCCAGCAGTGAACGGACAGGGTCTAGCAATCAGCCCCAGCATTTT
>TRBD2|TRBJ2-7|TRBV3-1/TRBV3-2|.
CASSQYSGGFSYEQYF
TGTGCCAGCAGCCAATATAGCGGGGGATTCTCCTACGAGCAGTACTTC
>.|TRBJ2-1|TRBV10-3|.
CAITGTPLVESSYNEQFF
TGTGCCATCACCGGGACACCATTGGTGGAGAGCTCCTACAATGAGCAGTTCTTC
>.|TRBJ2-7|TRBV10-3|.
CAISGLRTSNEQYF
TGTGCCATCAGTGGTCTAAGGACAAGTAACGAGCAGTACTTC
>.|TRBJ1-1|TRBV18|.
CASSPDSGEAFF
TGTGCCAGCTCACCTGACTCGGGGGAAGCTTTCTTT
>.|TRBJ2-2|TRBV24-1|.
CATSDMGPPGYTGELFF
TGTGCCACCAGTGATATGGGCCCGCCAGGGTACACCGGGGAGCTGTTTTTT